Below, 26 T cell receptor beta chains from the same sample are listed, as sequenced in a study of blood T cell repertoires in COVID-19. Repertoires were generated with immunoSEQ multiplex PCR, while TCRdb's copy carries only in-frame clones and drops some. The sample carries about 81,000 clones, about 84% recorded once. Specimen: peripheral blood. Receptors were obtained from a human donor in a cohort sampled during active COVID-19.

V usage is TRBV12-3 or TRBV12-4 and J usage is TRBJ2-4, with unresolved D. Trimming shortened V by 5 bases and J by 9 bases, and 14 bases separated the two germline ends. The CDR3 runs to 13 residues. The chain's CDR3 is CASSATRSGIQYF. CDR3 in DNA: TGTGCCAGCAGTGCCACGAGATCGGGCATTCAGTACTTC.

The rearrangement links TRBV7-7 to TRBJ1-3; D perhaps matches TRBD1 (6 bases). Germline V gives CDR1 SSHAT, CDR2 FNYEAQ (reference sequence). Trimming stripped 0 bases from V and 2 bases from J, with 8 bases between. There are 15 residues in the CDR3. DNA of the CDR3: TGTGCCAGCAGCTTAGCGCCAGGGGCTGGAAACACCATATATTTT. As protein: CASSLAPGAGNTIYF. Full variable domain (remainder filled in from reference TRBV7-7 and TRBJ1-3): GAGVSQSPRYKVTKRGQDVTLRCDPISSHATLYWYQQALGQGPEFLTYFNYEAQPDKSGLPSDRFSAERPEGSISTLTIQRTEQRDSAMYRCASSLAPGAGNTIYFGEGSWLTVV.

J is TRBJ2-7 and V is TRBV27; 9 nucleotides align to TRBD1. This CDR3 comprises 16 residues. Germline V gives CDR1 MNHEY, CDR2 SMNVEV (reference sequence). V lost 6 bases and J lost 3; bases outside the gene matches: 12. In DNA form, the CDR3 reads TGTGCCAGCAGCCTCGGCCAACAGGGGGCGATCTACGAGCAGTACTTC. Translated: CASSLGQQGAIYEQYF.

The V call is TRBV28, the J call TRBJ2-2; no clear D gene. Germline lookup yields CDR1 MDHEN and CDR2 SYDVKM. Deletions cut 3 bases from V and 1 base from J, with 6 bases between. This CDR3 comprises 14 residues. The CDR3 loop is CASSFSGNTGELFF. Here the CDR3 DNA reads TGTGCCAGCAGTTTTTCCGGGAACACCGGGGAGCTGTTTTTT.

The CDR3 sequence is CASSLELAGSTDTQYF. DNA of the CDR3: TGCGCCAGCAGCTTGGAACTAGCGGGGTCCACAGATACGCAGTATTTT. This chain connects TRBV5-1 to TRBJ2-3; TRBD2 aligns across 10 bases. CDR1 SGHRS and CDR2 YFSETQ come from the germline V gene. The CDR3 sequence is 16 residues long. The ends lost 0 bases at V and 2 bases at J; junction bases unmatched: 3.

V and J are TRBV6-2 or TRBV6-3 and TRBJ2-5; D gene uncertain. Trimming removed 5 bases from V and 3 bases from J, with 13 bases in between. CDR1 is MNHEY and CDR2 is SVGEGT in the germline V gene. The length of the CDR3 is 14 residues. The CDR3 nucleotides are TGTGCCAGCAGTGACCCTCCCCAGGAAGAGACCCAGTACTTC. The encoded protein is CASSDPPQEETQYF.

V usage is TRBV12-3 or TRBV12-4 and J usage is TRBJ2-5; D remains unclear. Trimming stripped 2 bases from V and 4 bases from J, with 5 bases between. The CDR3 sequence is 12 residues long. CDR3 in amino acids: CASSLIRETQYF. For the CDR3, the DNA is TGTGCCAGCAGTTTAATTCGAGAGACCCAGTACTTC.

V is TRBV4-3 and J is TRBJ2-1; 8 bases match TRBD2. Germline V gene lookup returns CDR1 LGHNA and CDR2 YSLEER. The CDR3 extends over 16 amino acids. The V gene end was trimmed by 3 bases and the J gene end by 1 base; junction bases not matched to a gene: 5. CDR3 nucleotide sequence: TGCGCCAGCAGCCACCATACTAGCGGATCCTACAATGAGCAGTTCTTC. It is translated as CASSHHTSGSYNEQFF.

V gene TRBV4-1 combines with J gene TRBJ1-2; D possibly corresponds to TRBD1 (5 bases). With 5 bases removed from V and 2 bases from J, the gap between germline ends came to 15 bases. This CDR3 contains 15 residues. CDR1 and CDR2 from the germline V gene are MGHRA and YSYEKL. The CDR3 coding sequence is TGCGCCAGCAGCTATTCGCAGGGAACCAACTATGGCTACACCTTC. It is translated as CASSYSQGTNYGYTF.

The chain has TRBV27 and TRBJ2-6, with 13 nucleotides matching TRBD2. After removal of 5 bases from V and 0 bases from J, the junction contained 1 base not matched to a gene. This CDR3 region has 17 residues. Germline V gene sequence: CDR1 MNHEY, CDR2 SMNVEV (reference sequence). The CDR3 bases are TGTGCCAGCAGTCGGACTAGCGGGGGCTCTGGGGCCAACGTCCTGACTTTC. Residues: CASSRTSGGSGANVLTF.

This clone has a single count. The V and J genes are TRBV4-1 and TRBJ2-7, with 9 positions matching TRBD1. The germline CDR1 and CDR2 sequences are MGHRA and YSYEKL. The CDR3 covers 15 residues. V lost 3 bases, J lost 2 bases, and 5 bases stayed unmatched. As DNA, the CDR3 is TGCGCCAGCAGCCAGTACAGGGGGCGCCCCTACGAGCAGTACTTC. As protein: CASSQYRGRPYEQYF.

Only a few counts were recorded for this clone. The identical CDR3 is also encoded by other nucleotide sequences in the sample. The chain combines TRBV19 with TRBJ1-1; D might be TRBD1 (5 bases). Trimming took off 6 bases at V and 1 base at J, with 6 bases between the two ends. Germline values: CDR1 LNHDA, CDR2 SQIVND (reference sequence). The length of the CDR3 is 12 residues. CDR3 DNA: TGTGCCAGTAGCACAGGGAACACTGAAGCTTTCTTT. Protein product: CASSTGNTEAFF.

This clone was observed once. The rearrangement uses TRBV4-1 and TRBJ1-3; no clear D gene. The CDR3 runs to 13 residues. The ends were cut back, 1 base at V and 3 bases at J, with 4 bases in the middle. The germline gives CDR1 MGHRA, CDR2 YSYEKL. The CDR3 loop reads CASSQADGNTIYF. CDR3 bases: TGCGCCAGCAGCCAAGCAGATGGAAACACCATATATTTT.

This chain connects TRBV19 to TRBJ1-5; maybe TRBD1 (6 bases). The CDR3 covers 17 residues. V lost 3 bases to trimming and J lost 5 bases, with 20 bases between them. Germline CDR1 LNHDA, CDR2 SQIVND (reference sequence). DNA of the CDR3: TGTGCCAGTAGTATTCGGGGTAGAGGGGGGGGATATCAGCCCCAGCATTTT. Protein: CASSIRGRGGGYQPQHF.

The rearrangement links TRBV9 to TRBJ2-7, with TRBD1 as a possible D gene (7 bases). V lost 4 bases and J lost 2, with 22 bases in between. The V gene's germline CDR1 is SGDLS and CDR2 YYNGEE. The CDR3 consists of 17 residues. In DNA form, the CDR3 reads TGTGCCAGCAGCCCCGGGGGTGAGAGGGGGCGAACCTACGAGCAGTACTTC. Translation: CASSPGGERGRTYEQYF.

The genes are TRBV7-8 and TRBJ1-2; no reliable D call. V lost 4 bases and J 2 bases, leaving 14 bases between the germline ends. Germline V gene data show CDR1 as SGHVS and CDR2 as FQNEAQ. This CDR3 comprises 15 residues. CDR3 amino acids: CASSYSAGNNYGYTF. In DNA, the CDR3 is TGTGCCAGCAGCTACAGCGCCGGGAACAACTATGGCTACACCTTC.

This rearrangement joins TRBV7-2 to TRBJ2-1, with 8 bases that match TRBD2. Germline V lookup: CDR1 SGHTA, CDR2 FQGNSA. This CDR3 region has 15 residues. V lost 5 bases, J lost 1 base, and 4 bases stayed unmatched. CDR3 in amino acids: CASSPGGGSYNEQFF. The CDR3 DNA sequence: TGTGCCAGCAGCCCCGGGGGGGGGTCCTACAATGAGCAGTTCTTC.

V gene TRBV14 combines with J gene TRBJ2-2; a weak D match, TRBD2 (5 bases). Germline CDR1 is SGHDN and CDR2 is FVKESK. The CDR3 length is 17 residues. Trimming took 4 bases from V and 6 from J, leaving 21 bases between them. In DNA form, the CDR3 reads TGTGCCAGCAGCCGGAGCGGAACAAAGTTTTTCCCCGGGGAGCTGTTTTTT. Translating it yields CASSRSGTKFFPGELFF.

The table lists this clone with a count of one. The gene calls are TRBV10-2 and TRBJ1-1; 7 positions agree with TRBD1. CDR3 size: 14 residues. The junction had 4 bases not matched to a gene; V was cut back by 5 bases and J by 1 base. CDR1 is WSHSY, CDR2 SAAADI, per germline. In DNA, the CDR3 is TGCGCCAGCAGTCCGGACAGGTGGAACACTGAAGCTTTCTTT. Translating it yields CASSPDRWNTEAFF.

The chain carries TRBV24-1 and TRBJ2-5; TRBD1 might be the D (5 bases). Trimming left V 1 base short and J 5 bases short, with 7 bases between. CDR1 is KGHDR and CDR2 is SFDVKD in the germline V gene. CDR3 length: 13 amino acids. The CDR3 loop is CATSDFRDETQYF. CDR3 nucleotide sequence: TGTGCCACCAGTGATTTCAGGGATGAGACCCAGTACTTC.

The V call is TRBV11-2, the J call TRBJ2-7; 9 bases agree with TRBD1. V lost 4 bases to trimming and J lost 4 bases; unmatched junction nucleotides: 8. The CDR3 contains 15 residues. Germline CDR1 reads SGHAT; CDR2 reads FQNNGV. CDR3 in amino acids: CASSWGGQGGYEQYF. CDR3 nucleotide sequence: TGTGCCAGCAGCTGGGGGGGACAGGGTGGTTACGAGCAGTACTTC.

The J gene is TRBJ2-3, the V gene TRBV9; 7 bases align to TRBD2. V dropped 0 bases and J dropped 6; count of bases not matched to a gene: 7. Germline V CDR1 and CDR2: SGDLS, YYNGEE. This CDR3 comprises 15 residues. The CDR3 nucleotides are TGTGCCAGCAGCGTAGGAGGACTAGGCTTTGATACGCAGTATTTT. Translating it yields CASSVGGLGFDTQYF.

This clone was detected a few times. CDR3 bases: TGTGCCACCAGTCGGACAGGGAACACTGAAGCTTTCTTT. Translated: CATSRTGNTEAFF. This chain joins TRBV15 and TRBJ1-1, with 7 bases lining up with TRBD1. In germline, CDR1 is LNHNV, CDR2 YYDKDF (reference sequence). The CDR3 loop spans 13 amino acids. V lost 6 bases to trimming and J lost 1 base; unmatched junction nucleotides: 2.

This sequence joins TRBV12-2 and TRBJ2-5; the D call of TRBD2 is as the table states it, not checked on the DNA. TRBV12-2 is given as a pseudogene. The CDR3 covers 16 residues. The CDR3, as DNA: TGTGCAAGTCGCATGACCTCTAGCGGGGGGCCGGAGACCCAGTACTTC. As protein: CASRMTSSGGPETQYF.

This rearrangement joins TRBV5-6 to TRBJ2-7, with 8 nucleotides matching TRBD1. Losses at the gene ends were 4 bases for V and 7 bases for J; bases not matched to a gene: 22. Germline V CDR1 and CDR2: SGHDT, YYEEEE. The CDR3 spans 18 residues. This chain's CDR3 is CASSQAIRGRRAMYEQYF. DNA for the CDR3: TGTGCCAGCAGCCAAGCCATCAGGGGGCGCCGAGCCATGTATGAGCAGTACTTC.

The chain recombines TRBV11-2 with TRBJ2-1, with 8 nucleotides matching TRBD2. Trimming at V came to 3 bases and at J to 7 bases, leaving 8 bases not matched to a gene. Germline values: CDR1 SGHAT, CDR2 FQNNGV. The CDR3 contains 15 residues. The DNA for the CDR3 is TGTGCCAGCAGCTTGGGGACTAGTTTTGAGAATGAGCAGTTCTTC. Its protein is CASSLGTSFENEQFF.